One and the same sample provided the 27 T cell receptor beta chains below, sequenced in a study of blood T cell repertoires in COVID-19. TCRdb's copy holds only in-frame clones and misses some; the assay was immunoSEQ multiplex PCR. This repertoire shows roughly 130,000 clones, around 89% found once; its top ten account for more than 2.5%. The specimen was peripheral blood. The receptor source for this set is a human donor with COVID-19, enrolled during active disease. The donor label of this sample is uncertain.

CDR3 loop: CASSLGRFNYGYTF. In DNA, the CDR3 is TGTGCCAGCAGTTTGGGGAGATTTAACTATGGCTACACCTTC. The V and J genes are TRBV11-3 and TRBJ1-2; D unresolved. From germline, CDR1 is SGHNT and CDR2 YENEEA. The CDR3 spans 14 residues. The V gene lost 6 bases and the J gene lost 1 base, with 12 bases spanning the gap.

The rearrangement uses TRBV11-2 and TRBJ2-3; TRBD2 matches 12 bases. The CDR3 totals 17 residues. Germline CDR1 and CDR2: SGHAT and FQNNGV. J was trimmed by 2 bases and V by 5 bases; bases with no gene match: 8. The CDR3 nucleotides are TGTGCCAGCAGCCTATGGACTAGCGGGGAGAACACAGATACGCAGTATTTT. Protein: CASSLWTSGENTDTQYF.

The rearrangement links TRBV7-9 to TRBJ2-5, with TRBD2 as a possible D gene (5 bases). Germline V gene data show CDR1 as SEHNR and CDR2 as FQNEAQ (reference sequence). The CDR3 loop spans 13 amino acids. The germline V and J ends were trimmed by 4 bases and 2 bases, with 8 bases remaining between them. This chain's CDR3 is CASSWTSQETQYF. As DNA, the CDR3 is TGTGCCAGCAGCTGGACTTCGCAAGAGACCCAGTACTTC.

The chain has TRBV9 and TRBJ1-3, with TRBD1 matching 11 bases. Trimming at V came to 4 bases and at J to 3 bases, leaving 9 bases not matched to a gene. This CDR3 is built from 17 residues. The germline V gene has CDR1 SGDLS and CDR2 YYNGEE. The CDR3 loop is CASSPQDRGLFGNTIYF. CDR3 bases: TGTGCCAGCAGCCCTCAGGACAGGGGGCTCTTTGGAAACACCATATATTTT.

This chain joins TRBV28 and TRBJ2-5; D is possibly TRBD1 (6 bases). V was pared by 5 bases and J by 3 bases, with 13 bases between. Germline V CDR1 and CDR2: MDHEN, SYDVKM. The CDR3 runs 14 residues. DNA of the CDR3: TGTGCCAGCAGTCCATGGACAGACAAAGAGACCCAGTACTTC. This encodes CASSPWTDKETQYF. The whole variable domain, remainder taken from reference TRBV28 and TRBJ2-5, is DVKVTQSSRYLVKRTGEKVFLECVQDMDHENMFWYRQDPGLGLRLIYFSYDVKMKEKGDIPEGYSVSREKKERFSLILESASTNQTSMYLCASSPWTDKETQYFGPGTRLLVL.

The CDR3 region has the DNA TGTGCCAGCCGAAGGGGACAGGGGGGCAATCAGCCCCAGCATTTT. It translates to CASRRGQGGNQPQHF. The chain uses TRBV19 and TRBJ1-5; 11 bases agree with TRBD1. The CDR3 contains 15 residues. V lost 9 bases to trimming and J lost 2 bases; unmatched junction nucleotides: 6. CDR1 LNHDA and CDR2 SQIVND come from the germline V gene (reference sequence).

The genes are TRBV12-3 or TRBV12-4 and TRBJ2-2; tentatively, D is TRBD1 (6 bases). Trimming removed 8 bases at V and 6 bases at J, with 13 bases between. CDR3 size: 13 residues. CDR3 region: CASGNRVAGELFF. Here the CDR3 DNA reads TGTGCCAGCGGGAACAGGGTGGCCGGGGAGCTGTTTTTT.

The chain employs TRBV9 and TRBJ1-6, with TRBD1 matching 7 bases. Per germline, CDR1 SGDLS and CDR2 YYNGEE. V lost 5 bases and J lost 7; bases outside the gene matches: 12. This CDR3 is built from 16 residues. This chain's CDR3 is CASSARGDRGNSPLHF. The CDR3 coding sequence is TGTGCCAGCAGTGCCAGGGGGGATCGGGGGAATTCACCCCTCCACTTT.

The chain couples TRBV7-9 to TRBJ1-1; 10 nucleotides align to TRBD1. CDR3 length: 16 amino acids. J lost 1 base, V lost 5 bases, and 7 bases had no gene match. Germline V lookup: CDR1 SEHNR, CDR2 FQNEAQ (reference sequence). CDR3 nucleotide sequence: TGTGCCAGCAGCCAAGACAGGGGGCGGTGGAACACTGAAGCTTTCTTT. Its translation: CASSQDRGRWNTEAFF.

The J gene is TRBJ1-2, the V gene TRBV7-2, with D possibly TRBD1 on 5 matching bases. Germline CDR1 and CDR2: SGHTA and FQGNSA. V was clipped by 5 bases and J by 6 bases, with 19 bases between them. The CDR3 contains 15 residues. In nucleotides, the CDR3 is TGTGCCAGCAGCCTCTCGACAGCAACTCTCGATGGCTACACCTTC. Its translation: CASSLSTATLDGYTF.

The V call is TRBV3-1 (or the pseudogene TRBV3-2), the J call TRBJ1-1; TRBD1 agrees at 10 bases. The CDR3 runs to 15 residues. Trimming removed 2 bases from V and 4 bases from J; junction bases left unmatched: 4. The germline V gene encodes CDR1 LGHDT and CDR2 YNNKEL (reference sequence). CDR3 nucleotide sequence: TGTGCCAGCAGCCAATTGGACAGGGGGGGCACTGAAGCTTTCTTT. Amino acid sequence: CASSQLDRGGTEAFF.

The V call is TRBV27, the J call TRBJ1-2, with 7 bases aligning to TRBD1. This CDR3 comprises 13 residues. The V gene end was trimmed by 5 bases and the J gene end by 6 bases; junction bases not matched to a gene: 6. The germline V gene encodes CDR1 MNHEY and CDR2 SMNVEV (reference sequence). The DNA of the CDR3 is TGTGCCAGCAGTATGGGACAGTGGGATGGCTACACCTTC. The encoded protein is CASSMGQWDGYTF.

The chain has TRBV19 and TRBJ1-6; D not resolved. Germline CDR1 reads LNHDA; CDR2 reads SQIVND (reference sequence). The CDR3 contains 15 residues. The germline V and J ends were trimmed by 1 base and 7 bases, with 11 bases remaining between them. The CDR3 bases are TGTGCCAGTAGTATAGGCGGGCCAGTGAATTCACCCCTCCACTTT. Its translation: CASSIGGPVNSPLHF.

This clone was recorded once. The J gene is TRBJ2-7, the V gene TRBV6-6; 12 positions match TRBD2. Trimming at V came to 2 bases and at J to 1 base, leaving 3 bases not matched to a gene. This CDR3 spans 16 amino acids. Germline lookup yields CDR1 MNHNY and CDR2 SVGAGI (reference sequence). The CDR3 DNA sequence: TGTGCCAGCAGTTACACGACTAGCGGGGGATCCTACGAGCAGTACTTC. Residues: CASSYTTSGGSYEQYF.

In this sample, this clone turned up a few times. The CDR3 is CASSGVPRGGYTF. The DNA of the CDR3 is TGTGCCAGCAGTGGTGTACCAAGGGGTGGCTACACCTTC. The chain links TRBV27 to TRBJ1-2; D may be TRBD1 (5 bases). Per the germline V gene, CDR1 is MNHEY and CDR2 is SMNVEV (reference sequence). Trimming took 5 bases from V and 7 from J, leaving 14 bases between them. The CDR3 loop spans 13 amino acids.

The rearrangement uses TRBV30 and TRBJ2-3; 8 bases line up with TRBD2. CDR1 is GTSNPN, CDR2 SVGIG, per germline (reference sequence). Trimming at V came to 3 bases and at J to 3 bases, leaving 5 bases not matched to a gene. The CDR3 extends over 14 amino acids. The CDR3 protein is CAWSKGTRTDTQYF. Here the CDR3 DNA reads TGTGCCTGGAGCAAAGGGACTAGGACAGATACGCAGTATTTT.

The V and J genes are TRBV5-4 and TRBJ2-5; 9 bases align to TRBD1. J lost 2 bases, V lost 4 bases, and 9 bases had no gene match. The CDR3 covers 16 residues. The germline V gene has CDR1 SGHNT and CDR2 YYREEE (reference sequence). The CDR3 loop reads CASSSRQGVRQETQYF. Written as DNA, the CDR3 is TGTGCCAGCAGCAGTAGACAGGGGGTCAGACAAGAGACCCAGTACTTC.

The chain couples TRBV12-3 or TRBV12-4 to TRBJ1-2, with D possibly TRBD1 on 6 matching bases. The CDR3 covers 13 residues. V lost 5 bases, J lost 6 bases, and 13 bases lay in between. CDR3 protein: CASSLGQQNGYTF. Written as DNA, the CDR3 is TGTGCCAGCAGTCTCGGACAGCAAAATGGCTACACCTTC.

The rearrangement links TRBV10-3 to TRBJ2-6, with D maybe TRBD2 (5 bases). V gave up 11 bases and J gave up 4 bases, with 18 bases separating them. CDR1 ENHRY and CDR2 SYGVKD come from the germline V gene. This CDR3 region has 15 residues. Here the CDR3 DNA reads TGTGCCGCCGCACCTCGGGGAAGCGGGGCCAACGTCCTGACTTTC. Its protein product is CAAAPRGSGANVLTF.

The chain has TRBV2 and TRBJ2-5; the D is unclear. The germline V gene encodes CDR1 SNHLY and CDR2 FYNNEI. The CDR3 length is 12 residues. The V end was cut by 4 bases, the J end by 4 bases, with 7 bases between. CDR3 sequence reads: CASSGLLETQYF. In nucleotides, the CDR3 is TGTGCCAGCAGTGGACTCCTAGAGACCCAGTACTTC.

The chain recombines TRBV12-3 or TRBV12-4 with TRBJ1-5; no clear D. Trimming cost V 6 bases and J 5 bases, with 8 bases left between them. CDR3 length: 12 residues. The chain's CDR3 is CASSPEYQPQHF. CDR3 DNA sequence: TGTGCCAGCAGCCCTGAGTATCAGCCCCAGCATTTT.

The chain combines TRBV3-1 (or the pseudogene TRBV3-2) with TRBJ1-2, with 10 bases aligning to TRBD1. Per germline, CDR1 LGHDT and CDR2 YNNKEL (reference sequence). The ends lost 6 bases at V and 4 bases at J; junction bases unmatched: 8. The CDR3 sequence is 15 residues long. The CDR3 DNA reads TGTGCCAGCAGGGAAGACAGGGGGCCCAGCTATGGCTACACCTTC. This encodes CASREDRGPSYGYTF.

V and J are TRBV5-4 and TRBJ2-3; 7 bases match TRBD2. This CDR3 has 16 amino acids. Unmatched junction bases numbered 7, after V lost 3 bases and J lost 0 bases. Germline V gene sequence: CDR1 SGHNT, CDR2 YYREEE (reference sequence). This chain's CDR3 is CASSYRTSASTDTQYF. CDR3 bases: TGTGCCAGCAGCTATAGGACTAGTGCTAGCACAGATACGCAGTATTTT.

The rearrangement joins TRBV11-3 to TRBJ1-1; no firm D call. The length of the CDR3 is 13 residues. V lost 3 bases to trimming and J lost 11 bases, with 16 bases between them. Germline CDR1 and CDR2: SGHNT and YENEEA. The CDR3 loop reads CASSLSDVPRAFF. The CDR3 coding sequence is TGTGCCAGCAGCTTGAGTGACGTTCCGAGGGCTTTCTTT.

This clone was recorded once. This chain uses TRBV11-3 with TRBJ2-5; D perhaps matches TRBD2 (5 bases). The germline gives CDR1 SGHNT, CDR2 YENEEA. The V end was cut by 3 bases, the J end by 2 bases, with 7 bases between. CDR3 size: 13 residues. This CDR3 reads CASSFRGQETQYF. In nucleotides, the CDR3 is TGTGCCAGCAGCTTCAGAGGGCAAGAGACCCAGTACTTC.

V and J are TRBV28 and TRBJ2-1; D perhaps matches TRBD2 (5 bases). This CDR3 region has 14 residues. Trimming removed 3 bases at V and 3 bases at J, with 9 bases between. From germline, CDR1 is MDHEN and CDR2 SYDVKM. The DNA for the CDR3 is TGTGCCAGCAGTTTCTTGAGGGACTACAATGAGCAGTTCTTC. Protein product: CASSFLRDYNEQFF.

The chain joins TRBV21-1 to TRBJ2-7; the table gives TRBD1 as D, unverified against the DNA. TRBV21-1 is tagged as a pseudogene. The CDR3 has 14 amino acids. The CDR3, as DNA: TGTGCCAGCAGCACCCGACAGGGGGCCTACGAGCAGTACTTC. The encoded protein is CASSTRQGAYEQYF.